This T cell receptor (beta chain) was captured in a study of human T cells and chemical hapten exposure (dated by TCRdb to the early 2020s). For context, the study as a whole: For sensitization, 2% DPC in acetone was applied to a 2 cm by 2 cm area of upper inner arm skin. Blood samples were taken from patients before sensitization (week 0) and at 2, 6 and about 24 weeks after DPC sensitization. Patch tests used Finn chambers with 0.01% DPC on the upper back, scored after 6 days by International Contact Dermatitis Research Group standards. Libraries were pooled for sequencing, and per-sample TCR yields varied mainly because of small differences in library volumes within the pool. The mostly female patient cohort included alopecia areata with under or over 50% scalp involvement, alopecia totalis and alopecia universalis. This study followed changes in the peripheral blood TCR repertoire in vivo during primary and secondary sensitization of alopecia patients to the hapten diphenylcyclopropenone (DPC). Throughout the approximately 25-week study period, patients were also given weekly therapeutic DPC doses on the scalp. Under 30 alopecia patients gave blood for TCR sequencing at one to four time points (pre-sensitization, 2, 6 and 24 weeks). Points the paper makes about the study in general: A positive correlation was found between the number of PT1 expanded TCRs and patch test score, with significance reached at thresholds 8, 16 and 32 but not 4. Compared with pre-sensitization or healthy control sets, expanded TCRs formed significantly more large CDR3 similarity clusters, which is consistent with antigen-driven responses. No change with DPC sensitization was found in the number of TCRs above 1 in 1000 frequency, and no evidence of global repertoire structure alterations was found. Because every patient had alopecia, a presumed autoimmune disease, the patients' immune response might differ from that of healthy individuals. After repeated subsampling, changes were observed in the strength of the expansion versus patch-test correlation and in the threshold at which the correlation became significant.

The receptor library was made with RACE. Sequencing took place on a NextSeq 500. During library preparation, unique molecular identifiers were attached to individual cDNA molecules so that TCRs could be counted in a quantitative, reproducible way. From each blood RNA sample, both TCR alpha and TCR beta chains were sequenced. As for the original processing: A median of about 87,000 TCRs per sample was observed, with a range of roughly 20,000 to 700,000. The Decombinator software suite was used to annotate the V, J and CDR3 of the TCR reads. For PS versus PT1 abundance plots, all samples were subsampled to the same number of TCRs (28,000). Expanded TCRs were defined as absent before sensitization and observed at least eight times at the 2-week time point. Through fastp at Q25 and MiXCR, TCRdb rebuilt clones from the public reads, retaining in-frame beta chains. Records with the same CDR3 protein are collapsed into one entry carrying the most frequent genes and DNA. Here the V and J calls rest on TCRdb's processing, not on the authors' analysis. A total of a few hundred thousand distinct CDR3 sequences appear in this sample, roughly 6% of them only once. Around 5.6% of the sample comes from the top ten.

This clonotype was counted at least ten times. Its antigen is unknown. No much larger clonotype is one base removed from it; base qualities were not supplied. The time point label, as the study defines it: patch test 2, 6 weeks after DPC sensitization. This specimen's treatment or condition label, interpreted: therapeutic diphenylcyclopropenone sensitization with weekly scalp DPC. At every patch-test visit, the blood draw took place before the patch test was put on. Eligible patients were aged 18 to 70, diagnosed with alopecia, deemed suitable for DPC therapy, and excluded if pregnant. Total RNA was extracted from unfractionated whole blood that had been collected in Tempus Blood RNA tubes. From the germline V gene, CDR1 is KGHDR and CDR2 is SFDVKD. Trimming takes 5 bases from V and 5 bases from J, and the germline ends sit 27 bases apart. The CDR3 sequence holds 19 residues, the cysteine and phenylalanine included. Only CDR3 DNA remains: 57 bases, in frame from the first base.

This TCR was sampled from a woman younger than 30 with alopecia areata. Some clones in this sample may be carry-over from other donors' samples. The rearrangement combines TRBV24-1 with TRBJ2-1, with no confident D gene call. Source: whole blood, taken in connection with sensitization to the hapten diphenylcyclopropenone (DPC). The CDR3 protein sequence reads: CATSAKSGRYRPPHNEQFF. The nucleotides read TGTGCCACCAGTGCTAAATCGGGCCGGTACAGACCTCCTCACAATGAGCAGTTCTTC.